This T cell receptor beta chain is from a study of blood T cells in healthy people across ages. A J-beta primer mix and a sample-barcoded 5' primer were used in a second PCR of roughly 6 to 11 cycles. TCRdb re-called the 5' RACE reads through MiXCR, storing one row per CDR3 protein. The sample contains fewer than 2,000,000 distinct CDR3 sequences, approximately 32% of which appear only once. A remark on this clonotype: This could be a read error, since a much larger clone is one nucleotide away.

This clonotype originated in a woman in her twenties or thirties in good health. Input material: blood.

CDR3 in amino acids: CSAGGLDNNEQYF. In DNA form, the CDR3 reads TGCAGTGCAGGGGGACTAGATAATAATGAGCAGTACTTC. The V call is TRBV20-1, the J call TRBJ2-7, with 8 nucleotides matching TRBD2. J was trimmed by 7 bases and V by 6 bases; bases with no gene match: 11. The germline CDR1 and CDR2 sequences are DFQATT and SNEGSKA (reference sequence). This CDR3 is built from 13 residues.